Presented here are 11 T cell receptor beta chains from one specimen sequenced in a study of blood T cell repertoires in COVID-19. Data came from immunoSEQ multiplex PCR; TCRdb stores just in-frame clones and leaves some out. The sample carries approximately 330,000 clones, approximately 90% recorded once. The specimen sequenced was peripheral blood. The receptors derive from a man aged 25-45 years with COVID-19, enrolled during active disease.

This chain joins TRBV6-5 and TRBJ1-5; D gene uncertain. Deletions cut 6 bases from V and 7 bases from J, with 13 bases between. Per germline, CDR1 MNHEY and CDR2 SVGAGI. The CDR3 is 13 residues long. DNA of the CDR3: TGTGCCAGCAGCCCCACACTAGGACAGCCCCAGCATTTT. As protein: CASSPTLGQPQHF.

V usage is TRBV7-3 and J usage is TRBJ2-7; 7 positions agree with TRBD1. Germline V gene data show CDR1 as SGHTA and CDR2 as FQGTGA. V lost 5 bases and J lost 2; bases outside the gene matches: 3. The length of the CDR3 is 13 residues. The chain's CDR3 is CASSRGQPYEQYF. The DNA for the CDR3 is TGTGCCAGCAGCAGGGGACAGCCCTACGAGCAGTACTTC.

The V and J genes are TRBV7-9 and TRBJ2-1; 13 bases fit TRBD2. Germline CDR1 and CDR2: SEHNR and FQNEAQ (reference sequence). J lost 6 bases, V lost 4 bases, and 9 bases had no gene match. CDR3 length: 17 amino acids. CDR3 in DNA: TGTGCCAGCAGCTCCGGACTAGCGGGAGAGTGGGGCAATGAGCAGTTCTTC. Translated, it gives CASSSGLAGEWGNEQFF.

The chain employs TRBV5-1 and TRBJ2-1; D uncertain. This CDR3 is built from 15 residues. Germline loops: CDR1 SGHRS, CDR2 YFSETQ. Trimming took off 3 bases at V and 1 base at J, with 11 bases between the two ends. For the CDR3, the DNA is TGCGCCAGCAGCTCCCTTTCCGGGTCCTACAATGAGCAGTTCTTC. This sequence encodes CASSSLSGSYNEQFF.

This clone showed up just a few times. The gene calls are TRBV5-4 and TRBJ2-1; 7 nucleotides agree with TRBD1. The CDR3 has 15 amino acids. Germline CDR1 SGHNT, CDR2 YYREEE (reference sequence). V dropped 6 bases and J dropped 2; count of bases not matched to a gene: 8. Here the CDR3 DNA reads TGTGCCAGCATTCGAAAGGGGGCCGCCTACAATGAGCAGTTCTTC. It codes for CASIRKGAAYNEQFF.

The chain joins TRBV5-1 to TRBJ1-6; D not certain. CDR1 is SGHRS and CDR2 is YFSETQ in the germline V gene. V dropped 2 bases and J dropped 3 bases, with 6 bases sitting between them. This CDR3 is 14 amino acids long. DNA for the CDR3: TGCGCCAGCAGCTTTGGGAGCTATAATTCACCCCTCCACTTT. It is translated as CASSFGSYNSPLHF.

The chain couples TRBV5-6 to TRBJ1-2, with 11 bases matching TRBD1. CDR1 is SGHDT and CDR2 is YYEEEE in the germline V gene. V trimming: 4 bases; J trimming: 8 bases; junction bases outside the gene matches: 10. The CDR3 has 15 residues. CDR3 amino acids: CASSGVGQGARGYTF. CDR3 nucleotide sequence: TGTGCCAGCAGCGGGGTTGGACAGGGGGCGAGGGGCTACACCTTC.

The rearrangement links TRBV7-2 to TRBJ1-2; the D gene is possibly TRBD1 (6 bases). The germline CDR1 and CDR2 sequences are SGHTA and FQGNSA. V was cut by 2 bases and J by 4 bases, with 17 bases left in between. The CDR3 extends over 16 amino acids. The CDR3 loop reads CASSLNAGATFYGYTF. The CDR3 DNA reads as TGTGCCAGCAGCTTAAACGCGGGGGCGACCTTCTATGGCTACACCTTC.

This clone came up a few times. The genes are TRBV2 and TRBJ2-3; perhaps TRBD2 as D (5 bases). The V gene lost 6 bases and the J gene lost 3 bases, with 13 bases spanning the gap. In germline, CDR1 is SNHLY, CDR2 FYNNEI. CDR3 size: 14 residues. CDR3 sequence (DNA): TGTGCCAGCAGCGGCGGGTTTGGGACAGATACGCAGTATTTT. This translates into CASSGGFGTDTQYF.

The V gene is TRBV7-2, the J gene TRBJ2-1; 9 bases match TRBD2. Germline values: CDR1 SGHTA, CDR2 FQGNSA. With V trimmed by 6 bases and J by 3 bases, 9 bases remained unmatched. This CDR3 comprises 16 residues. CDR3 nucleotides: TGTGCCAGCAGGTCTAGCGGGACTTTGCTCTACAATGAGCAGTTCTTC. Amino acids: CASRSSGTLLYNEQFF.

The chain links TRBV14 to TRBJ2-7, with TRBD2 as a possible D gene (6 bases). V dropped 0 bases and J dropped 5 bases, with 14 bases sitting between them. This CDR3 is 15 amino acids long. In germline, CDR1 is SGHDN, CDR2 FVKESK. In DNA form, the CDR3 reads TGTGCCAGCAGCCAAGACGTGGCGGAGGGAGACGAGCAGTACTTC. Protein sequence: CASSQDVAEGDEQYF.